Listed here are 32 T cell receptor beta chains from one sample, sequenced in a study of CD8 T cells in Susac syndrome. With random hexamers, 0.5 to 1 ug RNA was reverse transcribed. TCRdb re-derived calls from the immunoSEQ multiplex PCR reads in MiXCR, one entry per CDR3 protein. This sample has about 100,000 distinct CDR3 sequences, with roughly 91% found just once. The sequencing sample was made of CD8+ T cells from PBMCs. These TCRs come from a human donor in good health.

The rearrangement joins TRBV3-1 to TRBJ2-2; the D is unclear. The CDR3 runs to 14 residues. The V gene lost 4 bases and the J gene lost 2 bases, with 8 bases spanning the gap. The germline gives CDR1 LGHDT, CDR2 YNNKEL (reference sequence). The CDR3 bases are TGTGCCAGCAGCCCCGGGCTAAACACCGGGGAGCTGTTTTTT. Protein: CASSPGLNTGELFF.

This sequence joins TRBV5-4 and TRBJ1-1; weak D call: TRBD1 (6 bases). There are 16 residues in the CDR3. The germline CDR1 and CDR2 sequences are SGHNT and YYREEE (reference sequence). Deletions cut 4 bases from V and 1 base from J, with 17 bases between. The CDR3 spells CASSLPGAERNTEAFF. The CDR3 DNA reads TGTGCCAGCAGCCTCCCGGGGGCGGAAAGGAACACTGAAGCTTTCTTT. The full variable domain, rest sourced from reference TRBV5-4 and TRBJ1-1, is ETGVTQSPTHLIKTRGQQVTLRCSSQSGHNTVSWYQQALGQGPQFIFQYYREEENGRGNFPPRFSGLQFPNYSSELNVNALELDDSALYLCASSLPGAERNTEAFFGQGTRLTVV.

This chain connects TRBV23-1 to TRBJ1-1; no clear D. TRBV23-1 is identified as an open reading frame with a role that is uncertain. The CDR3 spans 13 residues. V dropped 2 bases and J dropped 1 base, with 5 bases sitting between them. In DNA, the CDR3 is TGCGCCAGCAGTCAAGGGGAGAACACTGAAGCTTTCTTT. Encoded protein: CASSQGENTEAFF.

CDR3 protein: CASSLGRGGGGNTIYF. Written as DNA, the CDR3 is TGTGCCAGCAGCTTGGGGAGGGGCGGTGGTGGAAACACCATATATTTT. V is TRBV5-4 and J is TRBJ1-3; perhaps TRBD1 as D (5 bases). CDR1 is SGHNT and CDR2 is YYREEE in the germline V gene (reference sequence). Trimming left V 0 bases short and J 3 bases short, with 13 bases between. This CDR3 is built from 16 residues.

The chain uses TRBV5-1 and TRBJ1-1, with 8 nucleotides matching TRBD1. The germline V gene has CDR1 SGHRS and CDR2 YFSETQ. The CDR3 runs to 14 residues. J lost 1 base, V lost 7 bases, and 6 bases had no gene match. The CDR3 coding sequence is TGCGCCAGCCAGGCAGGGGGCAAGAACACTGAAGCTTTCTTT. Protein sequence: CASQAGGKNTEAFF.

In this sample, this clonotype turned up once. The CDR3 spells CASSEGQVYTF. As DNA, the CDR3 is TGTGCCAGCAGCGAAGGACAGGTGTACACCTTC. The V gene is TRBV11-2, the J gene TRBJ1-2; 7 bases agree with TRBD1. Trimming took 5 bases from V and 11 from J; bases not matched to a gene: 5. The length of the CDR3 is 11 residues. Germline V gene data show CDR1 as SGHAT and CDR2 as FQNNGV.

In DNA, the CDR3 is TGTGCCAGCAGCCAAGGCTCTTCGTACGTAGGTTACACCGGGGAGCTGTTTTTT. Protein sequence: CASSQGSSYVGYTGELFF. The chain couples TRBV3-1 to TRBJ2-2; D gene ambiguous. Trimming took off 1 base at V and 3 bases at J, with 18 bases between the two ends. The germline CDR1 and CDR2 sequences are LGHDT and YNNKEL (reference sequence). The CDR3 spans 18 residues.

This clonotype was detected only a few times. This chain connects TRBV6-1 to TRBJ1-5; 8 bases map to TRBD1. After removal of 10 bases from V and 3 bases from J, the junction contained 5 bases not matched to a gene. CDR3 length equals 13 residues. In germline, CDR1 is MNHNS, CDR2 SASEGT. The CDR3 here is CAITGGTNQPQHF. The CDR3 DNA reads TGTGCCATCACAGGGGGAACCAATCAGCCCCAGCATTTT.

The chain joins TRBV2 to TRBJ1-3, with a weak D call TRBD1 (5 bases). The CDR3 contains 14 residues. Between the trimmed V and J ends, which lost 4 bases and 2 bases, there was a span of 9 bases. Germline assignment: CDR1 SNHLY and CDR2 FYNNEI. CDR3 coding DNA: TGTGCCAGCAGTGCTTCAGGGACTGGAAACACCATATATTTT. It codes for CASSASGTGNTIYF.

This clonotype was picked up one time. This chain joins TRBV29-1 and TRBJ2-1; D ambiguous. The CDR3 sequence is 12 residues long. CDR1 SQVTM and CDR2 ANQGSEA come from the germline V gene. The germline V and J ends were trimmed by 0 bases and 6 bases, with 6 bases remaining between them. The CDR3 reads CSVEESGNEQFF. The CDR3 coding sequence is TGCAGCGTTGAAGAATCCGGCAATGAGCAGTTCTTC.

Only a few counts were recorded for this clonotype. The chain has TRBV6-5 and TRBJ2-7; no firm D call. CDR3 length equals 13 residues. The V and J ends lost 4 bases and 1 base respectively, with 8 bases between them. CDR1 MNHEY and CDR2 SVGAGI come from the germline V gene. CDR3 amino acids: CASSLGFSYEQYF. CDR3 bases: TGTGCCAGCAGTTTAGGTTTTTCCTACGAGCAGTACTTC.

The CDR3 loop reads CASSQARTGSNYGYTF. The CDR3 nucleotides are TGCGCCAGCAGCCAAGCCAGGACAGGGTCAAACTATGGCTACACCTTC. This chain uses TRBV4-1 with TRBJ1-2, with 8 bases matching TRBD1. Germline V gives CDR1 MGHRA, CDR2 YSYEKL. V shed 1 base and J 2 bases; nucleotides not matched to a gene: 6. The CDR3 is 16 residues long.

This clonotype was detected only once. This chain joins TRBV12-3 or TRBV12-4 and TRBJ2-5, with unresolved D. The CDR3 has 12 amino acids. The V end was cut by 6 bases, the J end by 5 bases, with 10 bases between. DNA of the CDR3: TGTGCCAGCAGCCCAGTGGGGGAGACCCAGTACTTC. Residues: CASSPVGETQYF.

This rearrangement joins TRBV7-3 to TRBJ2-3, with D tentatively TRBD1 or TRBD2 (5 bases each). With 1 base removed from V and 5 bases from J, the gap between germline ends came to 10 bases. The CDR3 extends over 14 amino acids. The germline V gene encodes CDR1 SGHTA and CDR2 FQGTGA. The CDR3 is CASSLNGAVDTQYF. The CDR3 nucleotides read TGTGCCAGCAGCTTAAACGGGGCGGTAGATACGCAGTATTTT.

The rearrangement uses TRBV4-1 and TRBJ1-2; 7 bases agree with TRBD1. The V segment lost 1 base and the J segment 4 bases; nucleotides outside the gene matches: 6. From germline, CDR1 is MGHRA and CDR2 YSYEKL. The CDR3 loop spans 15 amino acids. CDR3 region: CASSQVLQGGYGYTF. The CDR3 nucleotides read TGCGCCAGCAGCCAAGTCCTTCAGGGGGGCTATGGCTACACCTTC.

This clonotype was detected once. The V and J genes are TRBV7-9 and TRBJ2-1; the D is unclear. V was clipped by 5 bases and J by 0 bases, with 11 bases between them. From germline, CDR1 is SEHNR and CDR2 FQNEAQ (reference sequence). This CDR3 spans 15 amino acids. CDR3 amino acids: CASSPGWSSYNEQFF. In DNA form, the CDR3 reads TGTGCCAGCAGCCCAGGCTGGAGCTCCTACAATGAGCAGTTCTTC.

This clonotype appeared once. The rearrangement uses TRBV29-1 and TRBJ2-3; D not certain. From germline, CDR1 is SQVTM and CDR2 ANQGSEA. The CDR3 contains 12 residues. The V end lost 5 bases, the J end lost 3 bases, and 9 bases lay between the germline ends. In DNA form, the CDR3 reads TGCAGCGTTCCCCGGGCAACAGATACGCAGTATTTT. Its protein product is CSVPRATDTQYF.

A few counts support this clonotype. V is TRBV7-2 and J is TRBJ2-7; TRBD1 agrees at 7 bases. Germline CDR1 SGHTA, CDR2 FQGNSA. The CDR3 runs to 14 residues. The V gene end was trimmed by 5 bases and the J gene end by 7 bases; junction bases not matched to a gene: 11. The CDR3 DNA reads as TGTGCCAGCAGCACCGGGACAGTGGGGCGGGAGCAGTACTTC. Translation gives CASSTGTVGREQYF.

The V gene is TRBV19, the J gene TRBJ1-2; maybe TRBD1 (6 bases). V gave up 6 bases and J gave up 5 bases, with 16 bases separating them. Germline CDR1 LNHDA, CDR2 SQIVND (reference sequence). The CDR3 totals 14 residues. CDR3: CASSPGAGAYGYTF. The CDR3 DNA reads TGTGCCAGTAGCCCTGGGGCAGGGGCGTATGGCTACACCTTC.

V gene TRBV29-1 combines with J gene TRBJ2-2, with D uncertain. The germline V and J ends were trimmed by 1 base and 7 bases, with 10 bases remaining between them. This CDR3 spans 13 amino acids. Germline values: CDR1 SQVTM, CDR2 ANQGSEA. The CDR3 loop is CSVEGPDFGELFF. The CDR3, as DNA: TGCAGCGTTGAAGGGCCCGATTTCGGGGAGCTGTTTTTT.

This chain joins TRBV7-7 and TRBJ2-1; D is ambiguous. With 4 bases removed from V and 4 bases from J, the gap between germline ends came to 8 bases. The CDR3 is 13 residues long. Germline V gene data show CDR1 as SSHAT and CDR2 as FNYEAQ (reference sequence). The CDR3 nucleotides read TGTGCCAGCAGCTCCACACCTTACAATGAGCAGTTCTTC. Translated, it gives CASSSTPYNEQFF. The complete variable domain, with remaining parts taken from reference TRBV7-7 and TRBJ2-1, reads GAGVSQSPRYKVTKRGQDVTLRCDPISSHATLYWYQQALGQGPEFLTYFNYEAQPDKSGLPSDRFSAERPEGSISTLTIQRTEQRDSAMYRCASSSTPYNEQFFGPGTRLTVL.

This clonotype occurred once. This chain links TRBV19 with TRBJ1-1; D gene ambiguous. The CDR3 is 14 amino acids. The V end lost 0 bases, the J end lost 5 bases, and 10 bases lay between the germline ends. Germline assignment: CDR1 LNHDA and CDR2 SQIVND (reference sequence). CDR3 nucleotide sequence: TGTGCCAGTAGTATAGATATGGAGGGTACTGAAGCTTTCTTT. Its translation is CASSIDMEGTEAFF.

Written as DNA, the CDR3 is TGTGCCAGCAGCCCGGGACAGCCTAGTACCGTCGAGCAGTACTTC. Translated, it gives CASSPGQPSTVEQYF. The rearrangement uses TRBV4-2 and TRBJ2-7; 7 nucleotides align to TRBD1. This CDR3 is 15 amino acids long. Per germline, CDR1 LGHNA and CDR2 YNFKEQ. With 4 bases clipped from V and 6 bases from J, the junction kept 12 bases outside the gene matches.

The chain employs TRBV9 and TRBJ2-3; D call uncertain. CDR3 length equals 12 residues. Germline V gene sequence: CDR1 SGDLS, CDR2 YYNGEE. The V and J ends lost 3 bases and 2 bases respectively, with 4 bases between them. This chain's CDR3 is CASSEFTDTQYF. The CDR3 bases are TGTGCCAGCAGCGAGTTCACAGATACGCAGTATTTT.

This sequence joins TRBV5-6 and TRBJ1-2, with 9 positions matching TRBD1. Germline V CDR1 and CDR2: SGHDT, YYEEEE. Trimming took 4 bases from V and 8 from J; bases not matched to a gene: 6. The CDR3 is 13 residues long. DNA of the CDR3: TGTGCCAGCAGCCCCGGGACAGGGCACGGCTACACCTTC. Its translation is CASSPGTGHGYTF.

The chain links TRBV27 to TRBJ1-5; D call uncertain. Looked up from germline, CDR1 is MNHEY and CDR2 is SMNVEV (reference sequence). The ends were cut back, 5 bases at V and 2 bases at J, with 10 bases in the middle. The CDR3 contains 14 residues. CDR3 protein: CASSPVLGNQPQHF. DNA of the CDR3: TGTGCCAGCAGTCCCGTTTTGGGCAATCAGCCCCAGCATTTT.

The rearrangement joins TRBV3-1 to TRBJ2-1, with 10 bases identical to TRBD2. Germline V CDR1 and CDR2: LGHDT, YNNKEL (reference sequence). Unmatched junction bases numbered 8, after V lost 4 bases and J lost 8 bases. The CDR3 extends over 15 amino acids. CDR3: CASSRQGGTSDEQFF. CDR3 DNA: TGTGCCAGCAGCCGCCAAGGGGGGACTAGCGATGAGCAGTTCTTC.

The CDR3 region is CASQRTDLYNSPLHF. DNA for the CDR3: TGTGCCAGCCAACGGACAGATCTTTATAATTCACCCCTCCACTTT. This chain links TRBV19 with TRBJ1-6; a weak D match, TRBD1 (6 bases). V lost 9 bases and J lost 4, with 16 bases in between. The germline CDR1 and CDR2 sequences are LNHDA and SQIVND (reference sequence). There are 15 residues in the CDR3.

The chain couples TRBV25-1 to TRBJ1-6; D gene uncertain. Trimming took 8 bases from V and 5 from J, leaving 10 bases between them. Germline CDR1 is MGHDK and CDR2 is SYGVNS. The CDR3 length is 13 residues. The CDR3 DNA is TGTGCCAGCGCCAAGGGTAATAATTCACCCCTCCACTTT. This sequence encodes CASAKGNNSPLHF.

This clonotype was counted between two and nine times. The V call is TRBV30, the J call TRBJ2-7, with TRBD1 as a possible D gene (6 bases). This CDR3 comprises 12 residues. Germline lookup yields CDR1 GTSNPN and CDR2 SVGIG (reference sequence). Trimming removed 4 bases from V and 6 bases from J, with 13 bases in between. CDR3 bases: TGTGCCTGGAATGAACAGGGTACCGAGCAGTACTTC. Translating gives CAWNEQGTEQYF.

The CDR3 protein is CSVESGDSYGYTF. The CDR3 coding sequence is TGCAGCGTTGAATCCGGGGACAGCTATGGCTACACCTTC. The V call is TRBV29-1, the J call TRBJ1-2, with 7 bases lining up with TRBD1. V gave up 2 bases and J gave up 4 bases; unmatched junction bases: 4. The CDR3 contains 13 residues. The germline gives CDR1 SQVTM, CDR2 ANQGSEA.

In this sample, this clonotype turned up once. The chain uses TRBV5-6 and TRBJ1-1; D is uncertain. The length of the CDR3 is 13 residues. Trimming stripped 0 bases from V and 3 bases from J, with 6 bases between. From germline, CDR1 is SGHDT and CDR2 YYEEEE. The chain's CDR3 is CASSLELDTEAFF. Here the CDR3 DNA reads TGTGCCAGCAGCTTGGAATTGGACACTGAAGCTTTCTTT.